Reported below is one T cell receptor beta chain. The CDR3 has 17 amino acids. After removal of 4 bases from V and 5 bases from J, the junction contained 16 bases not matched to a gene. In germline, CDR1 is LGHNA, CDR2 YNFKEQ. Authors' methods: Nucleated cell number was recorded as an estimate derived from reference gene primer amplification. Assay used: immunoSEQ multiplex PCR; TCRdb lists only in-frame clones, some missing. Clone size and the V and J calls come from that table; the DNA yielded D and trimming. The sample includes tens of thousands of clones, approximately 87% of them seen just once. This record comes from a study of blood T cell repertoires in COVID-19. Overall study: Whether acute or convalescent, the COVID-19 samples came from the United States, Italy and Spain.

This chain joins TRBV4-2 and TRBJ2-7; 8 bases agree with TRBD2. The receptor's source is an older man in a cohort sampled during active COVID-19. Sequences were obtained from peripheral blood. CDR3 coding DNA: TGTGCCAGCAGCCTCCGCGGGGGGCGGGGGAGAAAGAACGAGCAGTACGTC. This gives the protein CASSLRGGRGRKNEQYV.